One and the same sample provided the 27 T cell receptor beta chains below, sequenced in a study of T cell responses to AZD1222 COVID-19 vaccine. Produced via immunoSEQ multiplex PCR; TCRdb's table is partial and in-frame only. The sample carries 110,000 to 150,000 clones, 80% to 90% recorded once. This specimen was peripheral blood, taken on day 0 of AZD1222 vaccination. The receptor set was obtained from an adult in good health.

The chain joins TRBV7-2 to TRBJ1-1, with D possibly being TRBD1 (5 bases). There are 15 residues in the CDR3. Germline assignment: CDR1 SGHTA and CDR2 FQGNSA. Trimming removed 0 bases at V and 0 bases at J, with 8 bases between. CDR3 loop: CASSLAGTLNTEAFF. CDR3 DNA: TGTGCCAGCAGCTTAGCGGGGACCTTGAACACTGAAGCTTTCTTT.

V and J are TRBV14 and TRBJ2-7; D is possibly TRBD1 or TRBD2 (5 bases each). The CDR3 consists of 14 residues. Trimming took 4 bases from V and 2 from J, leaving 12 bases between them. The germline CDR1 and CDR2 sequences are SGHDN and FVKESK. The chain's CDR3 is CASSRGGLTYEQYF. For the CDR3, the DNA is TGTGCCAGCAGCCGTGGGGGTTTAACCTACGAGCAGTACTTC.

This rearrangement joins TRBV7-2 to TRBJ1-1; no reliable D call. Germline CDR1 is SGHTA and CDR2 is FQGNSA. Trimming took off 5 bases at V and 4 bases at J, with 11 bases between the two ends. This CDR3 is 13 amino acids long. The CDR3: CASSTEWSTEAFF. CDR3 nucleotides: TGTGCCAGCAGCACCGAATGGAGCACTGAAGCTTTCTTT.

This clone has only a few counts. The chain has TRBV9 and TRBJ2-7; TRBD2 aligns across 9 bases. The V gene end was trimmed by 0 bases and the J gene end by 0 bases; junction bases not matched to a gene: 4. The CDR3 extends over 16 amino acids. CDR1 is SGDLS and CDR2 is YYNGEE in the germline V gene. The CDR3 bases are TGTGCCAGCAGCGTAGAAGCGGGAGGCCACTCCTACGAGCAGTACTTC. Encoded protein: CASSVEAGGHSYEQYF.

This clone was found a few times. The chain employs TRBV15 and TRBJ1-1; 8 nucleotides align to TRBD1. Germline trimming cut 9 bases from V and 0 bases from J; bases unmatched to any gene: 6. CDR1 is LNHNV, CDR2 YYDKDF, per germline (reference sequence). This CDR3 spans 14 amino acids. The CDR3 reads CATGTGGMNTEAFF. CDR3 DNA: TGTGCCACTGGGACAGGAGGGATGAACACTGAAGCTTTCTTT.

The V gene is TRBV29-1, the J gene TRBJ2-7, with 8 nucleotides matching TRBD1. Germline V lookup: CDR1 SQVTM, CDR2 ANQGSEA. The length of the CDR3 is 13 residues. V shed 7 bases, J shed 3 bases, and the junction held 8 bases outside the gene matches. CDR3 sequence reads: CSGMTGVGYEQYF. In nucleotides, the CDR3 is TGCAGCGGTATGACAGGGGTTGGCTACGAGCAGTACTTC.

In DNA, the CDR3 is TGTGCCAGCAGTGAATTTCGAGGGATCAACGAGCAGTACTTC. Translating it yields CASSEFRGINEQYF. This sequence joins TRBV6-1 and TRBJ2-7, with a weak D call TRBD2 (5 bases). Germline V gives CDR1 MNHNS, CDR2 SASEGT. The CDR3 spans 14 residues. V lost 2 bases and J 5 bases, leaving 13 bases between the germline ends.

The genes are TRBV20-1 and TRBJ2-7; 7 bases are a match to TRBD1. Per the germline V gene, CDR1 is DFQATT and CDR2 is SNEGSKA (reference sequence). The J segment lost 7 bases and the V segment lost 3 bases, leaving 9 bases of the junction unmatched. This CDR3 contains 13 residues. The CDR3 DNA reads TGCAGTGCTAGTGAAGGACAGGTTCGTGAGCAGTACTTC. This sequence encodes CSASEGQVREQYF.

The V and J genes are TRBV28 and TRBJ1-6, with TRBD1 matching over 9 bases. J gave up 6 bases and V 2 bases, and 8 bases lay outside the gene matches. The CDR3 is made up of 17 amino acids. From germline, CDR1 is MDHEN and CDR2 SYDVKM. The CDR3 reads CASSLPGQGISNSPLHF. The DNA for the CDR3 is TGTGCCAGCAGTTTACCCGGACAGGGGATAAGTAATTCACCCCTCCACTTT.

The rearrangement joins TRBV30 to TRBJ1-5; 9 bases are a match to TRBD1. Germline assignment: CDR1 GTSNPN and CDR2 SVGIG (reference sequence). J lost 4 bases, V lost 2 bases, and 9 bases had no gene match. This CDR3 is 16 amino acids long. CDR3 sequence: CAWSPPFDRGNQPQHF. The CDR3, as DNA: TGTGCCTGGAGTCCCCCCTTCGACAGGGGGAATCAGCCCCAGCATTTT.

This chain connects TRBV13 to TRBJ2-4; the match to TRBD1 covers 8 bases. The CDR3 has 16 residues. V dropped 1 base and J dropped 3; count of bases not matched to a gene: 5. The V gene's germline CDR1 is PRHDT and CDR2 FYEKMQ (reference sequence). This CDR3 is CASSLEAGTGKNIQYF. CDR3 bases: TGTGCCAGCAGCTTAGAGGCCGGGACAGGCAAAAACATTCAGTACTTC.

The V and J genes are TRBV5-1 and TRBJ2-7, with 7 bases aligning to TRBD2. Trimming removed 4 bases from V and 0 bases from J; junction bases left unmatched: 10. The CDR3 loop spans 16 amino acids. Germline V lookup: CDR1 SGHRS, CDR2 YFSETQ. CDR3 amino acids: CASSQGAGSISYEQYF. The CDR3 bases are TGCGCCAGCAGCCAGGGAGCGGGAAGCATCTCCTACGAGCAGTACTTC.

V usage is TRBV12-3 or TRBV12-4 and J usage is TRBJ2-7, with D hard to call. Trimming removed 3 bases at V and 3 bases at J, with 9 bases between. The CDR3 has 13 amino acids. The CDR3 here is CASSFSAHYEQYF. The CDR3 region has the DNA TGTGCCAGCAGTTTTTCTGCCCACTACGAGCAGTACTTC.

The V call is TRBV12-5, the J call TRBJ2-3; D not certain. From germline, CDR1 is LGHNT and CDR2 FRNRAP. V was pared by 1 base and J by 6 bases, with 14 bases between. There are 15 residues in the CDR3. CDR3 nucleotides: TGTGCTAGTGGTTTGGACCCAAGCCTTTCGGATACGCAGTATTTT. It is translated as CASGLDPSLSDTQYF.

V gene TRBV27 combines with J gene TRBJ1-2; D call uncertain. Germline V gene sequence: CDR1 MNHEY, CDR2 SMNVEV (reference sequence). Trimming took 6 bases from V and 8 from J, leaving 22 bases between them. The length of the CDR3 is 15 residues. CDR3 loop: CASSPDAHRLGGYTF. As DNA, the CDR3 is TGTGCCAGCAGCCCAGACGCACACCGCCTTGGGGGCTACACCTTC.

With regard to this clone: Sequence at one end of the junction differs from germline and may be a read error. The V gene is TRBV7-2, the J gene TRBJ1-4; 9 bases are a match to TRBD1. CDR3 size: 13 residues. Germline CDR1 is SGHTA and CDR2 is FQGNSA. The CDR3 DNA reads TGTGCCAGCAGCTGGGGACAGGGTATGAAAGTAATTTTT. Protein sequence: CASSWGQGMKVIF.

V is TRBV9 and J is TRBJ2-1; D may correspond to TRBD1 or TRBD2 (5 bases each). Germline assignment: CDR1 SGDLS and CDR2 YYNGEE. V was pared by 3 bases and J by 10 bases, with 17 bases between. This CDR3 contains 14 residues. The CDR3 region has the DNA TGTGCCAGCAGCGGGCCTCGGGCCGGGACCGAGCAGTTCTTC. It translates to CASSGPRAGTEQFF.

The CDR3 here is CASTPREGSPLHF. The CDR3 DNA follows: TGTGCCAGTACCCCCCGAGAGGGGTCACCCCTCCACTTT. The V and J genes are TRBV19 and TRBJ1-6, with a tentative D call TRBD1 (5 bases). The CDR3 runs to 13 residues. The V gene's germline CDR1 is LNHDA and CDR2 SQIVND (reference sequence). Trimming took 7 bases from V and 10 from J, leaving 14 bases between them.

The gene calls are TRBV7-2 and TRBJ1-4; D might be TRBD1 (6 bases). Germline V gene lookup returns CDR1 SGHTA and CDR2 FQGNSA. The CDR3 is 13 amino acids. V was trimmed by 7 bases and J by 10 bases, leaving 16 bases between them. The CDR3 here is CASTKDRAGKLFF. The CDR3 DNA sequence: TGTGCCAGCACCAAGGACAGAGCTGGAAAACTGTTTTTT. Supplemented by reference TRBV7-2 and TRBJ1-4, the full variable domain reads GAGVSQSPSNKVTEKGKDVELRCDPISGHTALYWYRQSLGQGLEFLIYFQGNSAPDKSGLPSDRFSAERTGGSVSTLTIQRTQQEDSAVYLCASTKDRAGKLFFGSGTQLSVL.

This chain links TRBV12-3 or TRBV12-4 with TRBJ1-1; no definite D call. The CDR3 sequence is 12 residues long. Trimming cost V 3 bases and J 4 bases, with 6 bases left between them. The CDR3, as DNA: TGTGCCAGCAGTTTTAATCCCACTGAAGCTTTCTTT. Translating gives CASSFNPTEAFF.

The chain is built from TRBV7-2 and TRBJ2-2; tentative D call: TRBD2 (5 bases). The CDR3 has 11 amino acids. V was pared by 9 bases and J by 6 bases, with 8 bases between. Germline CDR1 reads SGHTA; CDR2 reads FQGNSA. For the CDR3, the DNA is TGTGCCAGATCGGAGGCCGGGGAGCTGTTTTTT. Protein sequence: CARSEAGELFF.

V usage is TRBV10-3 and J usage is TRBJ1-1; tentative D call: TRBD1 (5 bases). From germline, CDR1 is ENHRY and CDR2 SYGVKD. CDR3 length: 12 residues. Trimming removed 0 bases from V and 7 bases from J, with 6 bases in between. The CDR3 here is CAISESGREAFF. For the CDR3, the DNA is TGTGCCATCAGTGAGTCGGGACGTGAAGCTTTCTTT.

The genes are TRBV10-2 and TRBJ2-1, with D perhaps being TRBD1 or TRBD2 (6 bases each). The germline V gene encodes CDR1 WSHSY and CDR2 SAAADI. CDR3 length equals 16 residues. V was shortened by 9 bases and J by 7 bases, with 25 bases between the two germline ends. CDR3 bases: TGCGCCAGTGGAGGGACACTGACTAGGAGGGTGAATGAGCAGTTCTTC. Residues: CASGGTLTRRVNEQFF.

The chain uses TRBV7-2 and TRBJ1-6, with unresolved D. Germline V gives CDR1 SGHTA, CDR2 FQGNSA. V lost 4 bases and J lost 4, with 14 bases in between. The CDR3 runs to 16 residues. The CDR3 spells CASSSSYDLYNSPLHF. Written as DNA, the CDR3 is TGTGCCAGCAGCTCTAGTTACGATCTATATAATTCACCCCTCCACTTT.

The chain employs TRBV11-1 and TRBJ1-6; TRBD1 agrees at 10 bases. The CDR3 contains 16 residues. The germline gives CDR1 SGHAT, CDR2 FQDESV (reference sequence). V lost 5 bases and J lost 5; bases outside the gene matches: 6. The CDR3 region is CASSTDRGRNNSPLHF. The CDR3 DNA reads as TGTGCCAGCAGCACCGACAGGGGGCGGAATAATTCACCCCTCCACTTT.

CDR3 sequence (DNA): TGTGCCAGCAGTTACTCAGCGGGAGTGCACGAGCAGTACTTC. This translates into CASSYSAGVHEQYF. The chain has TRBV6-2 or TRBV6-3 and TRBJ2-7, with TRBD2 matching 8 bases. CDR1 and CDR2 from the germline V gene are MNHEY and SVGEGT. Unmatched junction bases numbered 3, after V lost 0 bases and J lost 5 bases. The length of the CDR3 is 14 residues.

This chain connects TRBV19 to TRBJ1-5, with 11 bases that match TRBD1. Germline values: CDR1 LNHDA, CDR2 SQIVND (reference sequence). The CDR3 length is 15 residues. With V trimmed by 5 bases and J by 4 bases, 4 bases remained unmatched. The CDR3: CASSLRDRGNQPQHF. The CDR3 region has the DNA TGTGCCAGTAGTCTCCGGGACAGGGGGAATCAGCCCCAGCATTTT.